The 27 T cell receptor beta chains listed next were all sequenced from one sample in a study of T cell responses to AZD1222 COVID-19 vaccine. Clones were read by immunoSEQ multiplex PCR, and TCRdb kept only the in-frame ones, dropping some. The table shows about 130,000 clones, with about 88% occurring only once. The source was peripheral blood, collected on day 0 of AZD1222 vaccination. Receptors were obtained from an adult in good health.

The rearrangement joins TRBV19 to TRBJ1-4, with 8 bases lining up with TRBD1. The CDR3 loop spans 16 amino acids. Losses at the gene ends were 5 bases for V and 0 bases for J; bases not matched to a gene: 5. The germline V gene has CDR1 LNHDA and CDR2 SQIVND (reference sequence). The CDR3: CASSSQGVATNEKLFF. The CDR3 DNA reads TGTGCCAGTAGTTCACAGGGGGTCGCAACTAATGAAAAACTGTTTTTT.

This chain connects TRBV5-1 to TRBJ2-1; perhaps TRBD2 as D (6 bases). Germline V CDR1 and CDR2: SGHRS, YFSETQ. V was cut by 0 bases and J by 6 bases, with 13 bases left in between. There are 15 residues in the CDR3. In nucleotides, the CDR3 is TGCGCCAGCAGCTTGGCGGCGGGAACCCTCAATGAGCAGTTCTTC. This codes for CASSLAAGTLNEQFF.

V and J are TRBV19 and TRBJ2-3, with 10 bases identical to TRBD1. Germline lookup yields CDR1 LNHDA and CDR2 SQIVND (reference sequence). The CDR3 totals 15 residues. With V trimmed by 3 bases and J by 1 base, 1 base remained unmatched. This CDR3 is CASSMGQGRTDTQYF. CDR3 sequence (DNA): TGTGCCAGTAGTATGGGACAGGGGCGCACAGATACGCAGTATTTT.

V gene TRBV4-2 combines with J gene TRBJ1-2, with D maybe TRBD1 (5 bases). Germline-derived CDR1 and CDR2 are LGHNA and YNFKEQ. The CDR3 runs 13 residues. The V end lost 4 bases, the J end lost 7 bases, and 13 bases lay between the germline ends. The CDR3 DNA reads as TGTGCCAGCAGCCGGCGCAGGGAAGGTGGCTACACCTTC. This gives the protein CASSRRREGGYTF.

V usage is TRBV7-2 and J usage is TRBJ2-1, with D hard to call. V dropped 2 bases and J dropped 8 bases, with 19 bases sitting between them. Germline-derived CDR1 and CDR2 are SGHTA and FQGNSA. The CDR3 is made up of 16 amino acids. CDR3 in DNA: TGTGCCAGCAGCTTAAAAGGCCGGCAGGTTTTCGATGAGCAGTTCTTC. Encoded protein: CASSLKGRQVFDEQFF.

The V and J genes are TRBV18 and TRBJ2-1, with TRBD2 matching 10 bases. CDR3 length: 15 amino acids. CDR1 and CDR2 from the germline V gene are KGHSH and LQKENI. V shed 3 bases, J shed 3 bases, and the junction held 2 bases outside the gene matches. CDR3 DNA: TGTGCCAGCTCACCCAGCGGGAGGGACTACAATGAGCAGTTCTTC. It codes for CASSPSGRDYNEQFF.

The chain recombines TRBV30 with TRBJ2-7; D unresolved. The CDR3 loop spans 14 amino acids. Trimming removed 4 bases from V and 0 bases from J, with 13 bases in between. The germline V gene encodes CDR1 GTSNPN and CDR2 SVGIG (reference sequence). CDR3 amino acids: CAWNPAPSSYEQYF. Here the CDR3 DNA reads TGTGCCTGGAATCCGGCGCCGAGCTCCTACGAGCAGTACTTC. The full variable domain, rest sourced from reference TRBV30 and TRBJ2-7, is SQTIHQWPATLVQPVGSPLSLECTVEGTSNPNLYWYRQAAGRGLQLLFYSVGIGQISSEVPQNLSASRPQDRQFILSSKKLLLSDSGFYLCAWNPAPSSYEQYFGPGTRLTVT.

The V gene is TRBV3-1 (or the pseudogene TRBV3-2), the J gene TRBJ1-5; a weak D match, TRBD1 (5 bases). The CDR3 length is 16 residues. Between the trimmed V and J ends, which lost 0 bases and 2 bases, there was a span of 11 bases. Per germline, CDR1 LGHDT and CDR2 YNNKEL (reference sequence). CDR3: CASSQDQRGGNQPQHF. In DNA form, the CDR3 reads TGTGCCAGCAGCCAAGATCAGAGGGGCGGCAATCAGCCCCAGCATTTT.

The chain carries TRBV6-1 and TRBJ1-3; D not certain. CDR1 and CDR2 from the germline V gene are MNHNS and SASEGT. This CDR3 is built from 16 residues. V lost 4 bases, J lost 0 bases, and 13 bases lay in between. CDR3 in amino acids: CASSVAVAPSGNTIYF. CDR3 in DNA: TGTGCCAGCAGTGTTGCCGTCGCCCCCTCTGGAAACACCATATATTTT.

DNA for the CDR3: TGCGCCAGCAGCTTCTCCGAGACAGGGGGCGCGGGTGAAGCTTTCTTT. Protein product: CASSFSETGGAGEAFF. This rearrangement joins TRBV5-1 to TRBJ1-1, with 10 bases matching TRBD1. CDR3 length: 16 amino acids. The germline V gene encodes CDR1 SGHRS and CDR2 YFSETQ. The V and J ends lost 2 bases and 7 bases, in that order; junction bases with no gene match: 11.

The chain recombines TRBV12-3 or TRBV12-4 with TRBJ2-7; no clear D. The CDR3 sequence is 13 residues long. V was shortened by 3 bases and J by 3 bases, with 9 bases between the two germline ends. DNA for the CDR3: TGTGCCAGCAGTTTCCGGGCAGGCTACGAGCAGTACTTC. Translation gives CASSFRAGYEQYF.

This rearrangement joins TRBV18 to TRBJ2-7, with 10 bases identical to TRBD1. The CDR3 extends over 15 amino acids. CDR1 is KGHSH, CDR2 LQKENI, per germline. Trimming removed 3 bases from V and 5 bases from J; junction bases left unmatched: 7. The CDR3 is CASSPGQGMRNEQYF. Here the CDR3 DNA reads TGTGCCAGCTCACCGGGACAGGGGATGAGGAACGAGCAGTACTTC.

V gene TRBV5-1 combines with J gene TRBJ1-6, with D possibly TRBD1 on 6 matching bases. The CDR3 runs 16 residues. V lost 2 bases and J 4 bases, leaving 13 bases between the germline ends. The germline gives CDR1 SGHRS, CDR2 YFSETQ. CDR3 bases: TGCGCCAGCAGCTTATCTGGGGGCGAGTATAATTCACCCCTCCACTTT. Amino acids: CASSLSGGEYNSPLHF.

The chain has TRBV15 and TRBJ1-6, with a possible D match to TRBD1 (6 bases). The CDR3 contains 16 residues. Germline V gene data show CDR1 as LNHNV and CDR2 as YYDKDF (reference sequence). Trimming cost V 4 bases and J 7 bases, with 17 bases left between them. The CDR3 region is CATSKEPGHVNSPLHF. Written as DNA, the CDR3 is TGTGCCACCAGCAAAGAACCGGGACACGTAAATTCACCCCTCCACTTT.

CDR3: CASSRGRTSETQYF. CDR3 coding DNA: TGTGCCAGCAGCCGAGGGAGAACTTCGGAGACCCAGTACTTC. The chain combines TRBV4-2 with TRBJ2-5; D is perhaps TRBD2 (5 bases). With 4 bases removed from V and 5 bases from J, the gap between germline ends came to 14 bases. CDR1 and CDR2 (germline): LGHNA, YNFKEQ. The CDR3 is 14 residues long.

The chain combines TRBV24-1 with TRBJ2-2, with 8 bases fitting TRBD1. CDR1 and CDR2 from the germline V gene are KGHDR and SFDVKD. CDR3 length equals 14 residues. V was clipped by 10 bases and J by 5 bases; unmatched bases: 8. CDR3 DNA: TGTGCCACAAAGGACAGGGCGGGGACCGGGGAGCTGTTTTTT. It translates to CATKDRAGTGELFF.

This chain joins TRBV6-1 and TRBJ1-1; D is possibly TRBD1 (5 bases). This CDR3 comprises 11 residues. V lost 3 bases to trimming and J lost 10 bases, with 9 bases between them. The germline V gene has CDR1 MNHNS and CDR2 SASEGT. The CDR3 DNA reads TGTGCCAGCAGTGATGGGGGTGCAGCTTTCTTT. Translated, it gives CASSDGGAAFF.

The chain carries TRBV2 and TRBJ1-2, with D perhaps TRBD1 (5 bases). Trimming stripped 4 bases from V and 4 bases from J, with 7 bases between. This CDR3 contains 12 residues. CDR1 SNHLY and CDR2 FYNNEI come from the germline V gene. DNA of the CDR3: TGTGCCAGCAGTGGACAGAGCTATGGCTACACCTTC. Its protein product is CASSGQSYGYTF.

The V gene is TRBV10-3, the J gene TRBJ1-3, with a possible D match to TRBD1 (5 bases). With 7 bases removed from V and 4 bases from J, the gap between germline ends came to 11 bases. CDR3 length equals 13 residues. CDR1 is ENHRY and CDR2 is SYGVKD in the germline V gene. The CDR3 loop is CAITQGIGNTIYF. The CDR3 nucleotides read TGTGCCATCACCCAGGGAATCGGAAACACCATATATTTT.

V is TRBV12-3 or TRBV12-4 and J is TRBJ1-1; D is possibly TRBD1 (5 bases). Trimming stripped 6 bases from V and 7 bases from J, with 12 bases between. The CDR3 is 12 residues long. The CDR3 spells CASRAGPGEAFF. CDR3 DNA: TGTGCCAGCAGAGCAGGGCCGGGTGAAGCTTTCTTT.

This clone occurred a few times. The chain recombines TRBV12-5 with TRBJ1-5, with TRBD1 as a possible D gene (5 bases). The CDR3 is made up of 14 amino acids. Germline CDR1 and CDR2: LGHNT and FRNRAP. The V end was cut by 7 bases, the J end by 7 bases, with 17 bases between. This chain's CDR3 is CASAAGGGRQPQHF. In DNA form, the CDR3 reads TGTGCTAGTGCCGCGGGGGGAGGGAGGCAGCCCCAGCATTTT.

This chain joins TRBV5-1 and TRBJ2-7; D might be TRBD1 (7 bases). This CDR3 spans 14 amino acids. Germline V gene data show CDR1 as SGHRS and CDR2 as YFSETQ. Trimming cost V 2 bases and J 2 bases, with 11 bases left between them. The CDR3 sequence: CASSFQGGTYEQYF. DNA of the CDR3: TGCGCCAGCAGCTTCCAGGGGGGAACCTACGAGCAGTACTTC.

The chain employs TRBV18 and TRBJ2-3, with D perhaps TRBD1 (6 bases). Trimming removed 3 bases at V and 0 bases at J, with 10 bases between. The CDR3 runs 15 residues. CDR1 is KGHSH, CDR2 LQKENI, per germline. The CDR3 region is CASSPGTMSTDTQYF. The CDR3 nucleotides read TGTGCCAGCTCACCCGGGACAATGAGCACAGATACGCAGTATTTT.

The chain has TRBV28 and TRBJ1-6; the D is unclear. The germline gives CDR1 MDHEN, CDR2 SYDVKM. This CDR3 spans 13 amino acids. Trimming stripped 6 bases from V and 3 bases from J, with 6 bases between. The CDR3: CASRPNYNSPLHF. CDR3 DNA sequence: TGTGCCAGCAGGCCGAACTATAATTCACCCCTCCACTTT.

This chain connects TRBV27 to TRBJ2-1; D possibly corresponds to TRBD2 (5 bases). V dropped 6 bases and J dropped 4 bases, with 13 bases sitting between them. The CDR3 runs to 14 residues. Germline CDR1 reads MNHEY; CDR2 reads SMNVEV (reference sequence). CDR3 sequence: CASSYAGIYNEQFF. The CDR3 nucleotides are TGTGCCAGCAGCTACGCGGGCATATACAATGAGCAGTTCTTC.

The chain links TRBV5-6 to TRBJ1-2; 7 nucleotides agree with TRBD1. Germline CDR1 reads SGHDT; CDR2 reads YYEEEE. J lost 6 bases, V lost 4 bases, and 6 bases had no gene match. This CDR3 is 13 amino acids long. The CDR3 sequence is CASSPGTVDGYTF. The CDR3 DNA reads as TGTGCCAGCAGCCCGGGGACAGTTGATGGCTACACCTTC.

As DNA, the CDR3 is TGTGCCAGCAGTGACAGAGGGGCAGGCAACACCGGGGAGCTGTTTTTT. This codes for CASSDRGAGNTGELFF. The J gene is TRBJ2-2, the V gene TRBV6-1; D is possibly TRBD1 or TRBD2 (5 bases each). The CDR3 has 16 residues. Trimming removed 3 bases from V and 2 bases from J, with 13 bases in between. Germline CDR1 MNHNS, CDR2 SASEGT.